These 26 T cell receptor beta chains share one sample of origin, sequenced in a study of blood T cell repertoires in COVID-19. TCRdb's table, derived via immunoSEQ multiplex PCR, lists solely in-frame clones and lacks some. This sample carries fewer than 150,000 clones, 70% to 90% of them seen once, and the ten largest clones take more than 9.5%. Sequencing used peripheral blood. Receptors were obtained from a woman aged 80 or older with acute or convalescent COVID-19.

The gene calls are TRBV9 and TRBJ1-4, with TRBD1 identical over 9 bases. V dropped 4 bases and J dropped 0; count of bases not matched to a gene: 4. Germline CDR1 and CDR2: SGDLS and YYNGEE. The CDR3 has 16 amino acids. In nucleotides, the CDR3 is TGTGCCAGCAGCCCCCGACAGGGGGCAACTAATGAAAAACTGTTTTTT. Protein sequence: CASSPRQGATNEKLFF.

V usage is TRBV18 and J usage is TRBJ2-7, with TRBD2 as a possible D gene (5 bases). V gave up 3 bases and J gave up 1 base, with 16 bases separating them. Germline assignment: CDR1 KGHSH and CDR2 LQKENI. The CDR3 is 16 amino acids. The CDR3 nucleotides read TGTGCCAGCTCACCGACGGGGAAGCTTGAATCCTACGAGCAGTACTTC. Translation gives CASSPTGKLESYEQYF.

CDR3 sequence reads: CAWSTRRDTQYF. The CDR3 region has the DNA TGTGCCTGGAGTACCCGGAGGGATACGCAGTATTTT. The chain uses TRBV30 and TRBJ2-3, with a weak D call TRBD2 (5 bases). The CDR3 extends over 12 amino acids. V lost 2 bases and J 6 bases, leaving 9 bases between the germline ends. Germline-derived CDR1 and CDR2 are GTSNPN and SVGIG (reference sequence). The full variable domain, in which reference TRBV30 and TRBJ2-3 provide the parts outside the CDR3, is SQTIHQWPATLVQPVGSPLSLECTVEGTSNPNLYWYRQAAGRGLQLLFYSVGIGQISSEVPQNLSASRPQDRQFILSSKKLLLSDSGFYLCAWSTRRDTQYFGPGTRLTVL.

The chain is built from TRBV27 and TRBJ2-1; 11 bases match TRBD1. The CDR3 is 17 residues long. Germline assignment: CDR1 MNHEY and CDR2 SMNVEV (reference sequence). V lost 6 bases, J lost 6 bases, and 13 bases stayed unmatched. As DNA, the CDR3 is TGTGCCAGCAGCTCCGGACAGGGGGCCTCGATGGGCAATGAGCAGTTCTTC. Its protein is CASSSGQGASMGNEQFF.

This sequence joins TRBV3-1 (or the pseudogene TRBV3-2) and TRBJ1-6, with D unresolved. The CDR3 is 15 residues long. V gave up 1 base and J gave up 6 bases, with 10 bases separating them. Germline values: CDR1 LGHDT, CDR2 YNNKEL (reference sequence). CDR3 loop: CASSQGAITNSPLHF. CDR3 coding DNA: TGTGCCAGCAGCCAAGGGGCGATAACTAATTCACCCCTCCACTTT.

The chain joins TRBV29-1 to TRBJ1-5, with a weak D call TRBD1 (5 bases). V lost 6 bases, J lost 2 bases, and 11 bases lay in between. The CDR3 spans 13 residues. Germline CDR1 and CDR2: SQVTM and ANQGSEA. This CDR3 is CSVTTGGNQPQHF. The CDR3 coding sequence is TGCAGCGTCACAACGGGGGGCAATCAGCCCCAGCATTTT. Complete variable domain (other parts from reference TRBV29-1 and TRBJ1-5): SAVISQKPSRDICQRGTSLTIQCQVDSQVTMMFWYRQQPGQSLTLIATANQGSEATYESGFVIDKFPISRPNLTFSTLTVSNMSPEDSSIYLCSVTTGGNQPQHFGDGTRLSIL.

V and J are TRBV27 and TRBJ1-1; the match to TRBD1 covers 7 bases. The CDR3 runs 14 residues. CDR1 and CDR2 from the germline V gene are MNHEY and SMNVEV (reference sequence). The V gene end was trimmed by 2 bases and the J gene end by 5 bases; junction bases not matched to a gene: 5. DNA for the CDR3: TGTGCCAGCAGTTTAGGAGGGGGCTGGACTGAAGCTTTCTTT. It translates to CASSLGGGWTEAFF.

This chain joins TRBV9 and TRBJ1-3; the D is unclear. V gave up 3 bases and J gave up 8 bases, with 15 bases separating them. Germline V CDR1 and CDR2: SGDLS, YYNGEE. CDR3 size: 14 residues. The CDR3 bases are TGTGCCAGCAGCGACTCACCCAGCCGGGACACCATATATTTT. Protein product: CASSDSPSRDTIYF.

This clone was observed a single time. The chain uses TRBV19 and TRBJ1-2; TRBD1 matches at 9 bases. The CDR3 is 15 residues long. The germline V gene has CDR1 LNHDA and CDR2 SQIVND (reference sequence). V was pared by 6 bases and J by 6 bases, with 11 bases of the junction left unmatched. The CDR3: CASSSSAGTGNGYTF. The DNA for the CDR3 is TGTGCCAGTAGCTCCTCCGCCGGGACAGGGAATGGCTACACCTTC.

The CDR3, as DNA: TGCGCCAGCAGCTTGGTAACAACTAATGAAAAACTGTTTTTT. Translating it yields CASSLVTTNEKLFF. This chain links TRBV5-1 with TRBJ1-4, with D unclear. This CDR3 has 14 residues. Germline V gene data show CDR1 as SGHRS and CDR2 as YFSETQ. Trimming took 0 bases from V and 0 from J, leaving 3 bases between them.

The rearrangement uses TRBV2 and TRBJ1-3, with D possibly matching TRBD1 (6 bases). The CDR3 consists of 14 residues. V lost 6 bases and J 1 base, leaving 10 bases between the germline ends. Germline V CDR1 and CDR2: SNHLY, FYNNEI. The CDR3 region is CASRRGTSGNTIYF. Here the CDR3 DNA reads TGTGCCAGCAGAAGGGGGACGTCTGGAAACACCATATATTTT.

CDR3 sequence: CASSPGQGASDEQYF. CDR3 sequence (DNA): TGTGCCAGCTCACCAGGGCAGGGGGCATCGGACGAGCAGTACTTC. The V gene is TRBV18, the J gene TRBJ2-7; 8 bases map to TRBD1. Germline values: CDR1 KGHSH, CDR2 LQKENI. This CDR3 region has 15 residues. V trimming: 2 bases; J trimming: 5 bases; junction bases outside the gene matches: 8.

The rearrangement joins TRBV4-3 to TRBJ1-4; perhaps TRBD1 as D (6 bases). Germline V gives CDR1 LGHNA, CDR2 YSLEER. Trimming removed 3 bases from V and 3 bases from J, with 11 bases in between. The CDR3 is 15 residues long. In DNA, the CDR3 is TGCGCCAGCAGCCAGTGGGAGGGGGCTAATGAAAAACTGTTTTTT. Translated, it gives CASSQWEGANEKLFF.

This chain links TRBV18 with TRBJ1-2; tentative D call: TRBD1 (6 bases). V lost 4 bases and J 8 bases, leaving 20 bases between the germline ends. This CDR3 comprises 15 residues. CDR1 and CDR2 (germline): KGHSH, LQKENI. In DNA, the CDR3 is TGTGCCAGCTCACTCCAGAGTGATGGGGGCGACGGCTACACCTTC. As protein: CASSLQSDGGDGYTF. Full variable domain (remainder filled in from reference TRBV18 and TRBJ1-2): NAGVMQNPRHLVRRRGQEARLRCSPMKGHSHVYWYRQLPEEGLKFMVYLQKENIIDESGMPKERFSAEFPKEGPSILRIQQVVRGDSAAYFCASSLQSDGGDGYTFGSGTRLTVV.

The CDR3 is CASSFPLDSNEQFF. CDR3 DNA sequence: TGTGCCAGCAGCTTCCCCCTTGACAGCAATGAGCAGTTCTTC. This chain links TRBV5-4 with TRBJ2-1; D might be TRBD1 (5 bases). The V and J ends lost 2 bases and 6 bases respectively, with 12 bases between them. This CDR3 is 14 amino acids long. The V gene's germline CDR1 is SGHNT and CDR2 YYREEE (reference sequence).

The chain joins TRBV4-1 to TRBJ1-5, with TRBD1 matching over 7 bases. This CDR3 comprises 15 residues. V trimming: 4 bases; J trimming: 0 bases; junction bases outside the gene matches: 3. In germline, CDR1 is MGHRA, CDR2 YSYEKL. CDR3 nucleotide sequence: TGCGCCAGCAGCCCGGGACAGAATAGCAATCAGCCCCAGCATTTT. As protein: CASSPGQNSNQPQHF.

This sequence joins TRBV25-1 and TRBJ2-1, with 10 bases that match TRBD1. The J segment lost 5 bases and the V segment lost 4 bases, leaving 2 bases of the junction unmatched. This CDR3 has 14 residues. Looked up from germline, CDR1 is MGHDK and CDR2 is SYGVNS. The CDR3 here is CASSGDRGDNEQFF. The CDR3 region has the DNA TGTGCCAGCAGTGGGGACAGGGGAGACAATGAGCAGTTCTTC.

The genes are TRBV5-1 and TRBJ2-5, with D perhaps TRBD1 (5 bases). CDR1 is SGHRS, CDR2 YFSETQ, per germline. The ends were cut back, 4 bases at V and 1 base at J, with 11 bases in the middle. The CDR3 consists of 14 residues. The CDR3 loop reads CASSIRTSQETQYF. Written as DNA, the CDR3 is TGCGCCAGCAGCATAAGGACAAGCCAAGAGACCCAGTACTTC.

This clone showed up just once. This chain connects TRBV5-4 to TRBJ2-1, with D tentatively TRBD2 (7 bases). Germline CDR1 SGHNT, CDR2 YYREEE (reference sequence). This CDR3 is built from 15 residues. V was pared by 0 bases and J by 5 bases, with 12 bases between. CDR3 amino acids: CASSLDGGGNNEQFF. In DNA, the CDR3 is TGTGCCAGCAGCTTGGATGGGGGGGGCAACAATGAGCAGTTCTTC.

The chain has TRBV24-1 and TRBJ2-7; 7 bases are shared with TRBD1. J was trimmed by 5 bases and V by 9 bases; bases with no gene match: 9. Germline loops: CDR1 KGHDR, CDR2 SFDVKD. There are 13 residues in the CDR3. This CDR3 reads CATCSDRTDEQYF. The CDR3 nucleotides read TGTGCCACCTGTTCGGACAGGACGGACGAGCAGTACTTC.

The CDR3 nucleotides are TGTGCCAGCAGACGGGGGTCCGGCGCGGGTTCACCCCTCCACTTT. As protein: CASRRGSGAGSPLHF. This chain joins TRBV6-6 and TRBJ1-6; tentatively, D is TRBD1 (5 bases). In germline, CDR1 is MNHNY, CDR2 SVGAGI (reference sequence). This CDR3 has 15 amino acids. Trimming removed 6 bases at V and 9 bases at J, with 18 bases between.

The J gene is TRBJ2-2, the V gene TRBV2; D not certain. The V gene lost 6 bases and the J gene lost 0 bases, with 5 bases spanning the gap. This CDR3 contains 13 residues. Per the germline V gene, CDR1 is SNHLY and CDR2 is FYNNEI. In DNA, the CDR3 is TGTGCCAGCAGCGCTACGAACACCGGGGAGCTGTTTTTT. Amino acids: CASSATNTGELFF. The full variable domain, rest sourced from reference TRBV2 and TRBJ2-2, is EPEVTQTPSHQVTQMGQEVILRCVPISNHLYFYWYRQILGQKVEFLVSFYNNEISEKSEIFDDQFSVERPDGSNFTLKIRSTKLEDSAMYFCASSATNTGELFFGEGSRLTVL.

The chain couples TRBV18 to TRBJ2-2; 9 nucleotides line up with TRBD1. The ends lost 0 bases at V and 1 base at J; junction bases unmatched: 3. The CDR3 runs 17 residues. Germline V gene sequence: CDR1 KGHSH, CDR2 LQKENI. CDR3 loop: CASSPPNRGQNTGELFF. The CDR3 DNA sequence: TGTGCCAGCTCACCACCGAACAGGGGGCAGAACACCGGGGAGCTGTTTTTT.

The CDR3 loop is CASSADRGGGGYTF. In nucleotides, the CDR3 is TGTGCCAGCAGCGCCGACAGGGGAGGGGGTGGCTACACCTTC. This chain connects TRBV9 to TRBJ1-2; 8 nucleotides align to TRBD1. J lost 7 bases, V lost 3 bases, and 8 bases had no gene match. This CDR3 has 14 residues. Germline values: CDR1 SGDLS, CDR2 YYNGEE.

This sequence joins TRBV30 and TRBJ1-5; 10 nucleotides agree with TRBD1. Looked up from germline, CDR1 is GTSNPN and CDR2 is SVGIG (reference sequence). The ends lost 1 base at V and 6 bases at J; junction bases unmatched: 6. The CDR3 loop spans 15 amino acids. For the CDR3, the DNA is TGTGCCTGGAGTGGGGACAGGGGATTAGGTCAGCCCCAGCATTTT. It specifies CAWSGDRGLGQPQHF.

The rearrangement uses TRBV9 and TRBJ1-1; D not resolved. Germline CDR1 is SGDLS and CDR2 is YYNGEE. V gave up 3 bases and J gave up 0 bases, with 15 bases separating them. The CDR3 runs 16 residues. CDR3 residues: CASSATPSGLNTEAFF. The CDR3, as DNA: TGTGCCAGCAGCGCAACTCCTTCAGGTTTGAACACTGAAGCTTTCTTT.